This passage covers 24 T cell receptor beta chains from one sample sequenced in a study of shared clonotypes between healthy human individuals. Clones were sequenced by immunoSEQ multiplex PCR, and TCRdb holds only the in-frame ones, with some missing. The sample lists around 980,000 clones, 78% occurring once. Sequenced sample: memory CD4+ T cells from PBMCs. Noted subset: CD45RA-negative fraction. Source of these receptors: a man aged 18 to 30 in good health. Some clones in this sample may be carry-over from other donors' samples.

About this clone itself: At one boundary the junction diverges from the germline segment, which might be a read error. The chain carries TRBV7-2 and TRBJ2-3, with D perhaps TRBD2 (5 bases). This CDR3 has 12 residues. Germline V gene data show CDR1 as SGHTA and CDR2 as FQGNSA. The CDR3 region is CASSLGAPALIF. The DNA for the CDR3 is TGTGCCAGCAGCTTGGGAGCCCCTGCCCTCATTTTT.

This chain links TRBV28 with TRBJ2-1, with TRBD2 identical over 7 bases. The CDR3 extends over 17 amino acids. Germline V CDR1 and CDR2: MDHEN, SYDVKM. The V segment lost 4 bases and the J segment 1 base; nucleotides outside the gene matches: 10. The CDR3 loop reads CASSSPNLAASYNEQFF. CDR3 coding DNA: TGTGCCAGCAGTTCCCCCAACCTAGCGGCTTCCTACAATGAGCAGTTCTTC. The full variable domain, rest sourced from reference TRBV28 and TRBJ2-1, is DVKVTQSSRYLVKRTGEKVFLECVQDMDHENMFWYRQDPGLGLRLIYFSYDVKMKEKGDIPEGYSVSREKKERFSLILESASTNQTSMYLCASSSPNLAASYNEQFFGPGTRLTVL.

V is TRBV5-1 and J is TRBJ2-1, with 9 positions matching TRBD2. V was pared by 3 bases and J by 3 bases, with 7 bases of the junction left unmatched. This CDR3 has 16 amino acids. Germline V gene data show CDR1 as SGHRS and CDR2 as YFSETQ. The CDR3 reads CASSSLRGRDYNEQFF. The CDR3 region has the DNA TGCGCCAGCAGCTCCCTTCGCGGGAGGGACTACAATGAGCAGTTCTTC.

This clone has only a few counts. This chain's CDR3 is CASSPPNSNTEAFF. DNA of the CDR3: TGTGCCAGCAGCCCACCAAACAGTAACACTGAAGCTTTCTTT. The rearrangement joins TRBV7-3 to TRBJ1-1; D unclear. The CDR3 runs 14 residues. Trimming stripped 5 bases from V and 2 bases from J, with 12 bases between. The germline V gene has CDR1 SGHTA and CDR2 FQGTGA.

V gene TRBV7-9 combines with J gene TRBJ2-7; D uncertain. Trimming removed 3 bases at V and 2 bases at J, with 5 bases between. CDR1 and CDR2 from the germline V gene are SEHNR and FQNEAQ (reference sequence). This CDR3 region has 12 residues. The CDR3 reads CASSFNTYEQYF. The DNA for the CDR3 is TGTGCCAGCAGCTTTAATACCTACGAGCAGTACTTC. Combining the CDR3 with reference TRBV7-9 and TRBJ2-7 gives the whole variable domain DTGVSQNPRHKITKRGQNVTFRCDPISEHNRLYWYRQTLGQGPEFLTYFQNEAQLEKSRLLSDRFSAERPKGSFSTLEIQRTEQGDSAMYLCASSFNTYEQYFGPGTRLTVT.

Points on this clone: The junction shows a germline mismatch at one end, possibly a read error. The gene calls are TRBV18 and TRBJ1-5; possibly TRBD1 for D (5 bases). Germline CDR1 reads KGHSH; CDR2 reads LQKENI. The CDR3 is 13 residues long. The CDR3 loop reads CASSPDSSQPQHF. DNA for the CDR3: TGTGCCAGCTCACCAGACAGCAGTCAGCCCCAGCATTTT.

The genes are TRBV29-1 and TRBJ1-1; D might be TRBD1 (6 bases). V was trimmed by 5 bases and J by 5 bases, leaving 18 bases between them. This CDR3 has 14 residues. Germline assignment: CDR1 SQVTM and CDR2 ANQGSEA. Here the CDR3 DNA reads TGCAGCGTTCAACAGGGCCGGGGAGGAACTGAAGCTTTCTTT. This translates into CSVQQGRGGTEAFF.

The J gene is TRBJ1-1, the V gene TRBV18; a weak D match, TRBD1 (5 bases). CDR3 size: 15 residues. Trimming removed 6 bases from V and 2 bases from J, with 16 bases in between. CDR1 and CDR2 from the germline V gene are KGHSH and LQKENI. This CDR3 is CASSLTLQGNTEAFF. The CDR3 DNA reads as TGTGCCAGCTCTCTTACTCTTCAGGGCAACACTGAAGCTTTCTTT.

DNA of the CDR3: TGTGCCTGGAGTCCGCCCGGCTTCTCGCGCTCTGGGGCCAACGTCCTGACTTTC. Translation: CAWSPPGFSRSGANVLTF. The rearrangement links TRBV30 to TRBJ2-6; the D is unclear. Germline assignment: CDR1 GTSNPN and CDR2 SVGIG (reference sequence). V shed 2 bases and J shed 0 bases, with 17 bases lying between them. The CDR3 is 18 amino acids.

The chain uses TRBV7-2 and TRBJ1-4; D may be TRBD1 (6 bases). The length of the CDR3 is 17 residues. The V gene lost 2 bases and the J gene lost 5 bases, with 18 bases spanning the gap. Germline V gene lookup returns CDR1 SGHTA and CDR2 FQGNSA. The DNA of the CDR3 is TGTGCCAGCAGCTTATATCCCCAAGGACAGTCGAATGAAAAACTGTTTTTT. As protein: CASSLYPQGQSNEKLFF.

J is TRBJ2-5 and V is TRBV28; TRBD2 matches at 9 bases. V was clipped by 6 bases and J by 0 bases; unmatched bases: 5. The germline CDR1 and CDR2 sequences are MDHEN and SYDVKM. This CDR3 is built from 15 residues. The CDR3: CASSRLAAYQETQYF. The CDR3 DNA reads as TGTGCCAGCAGCCGACTAGCGGCGTACCAAGAGACCCAGTACTTC.

This clone was detected only once. The V and J genes are TRBV10-3 and TRBJ2-5; 8 positions match TRBD1. Per the germline V gene, CDR1 is ENHRY and CDR2 is SYGVKD. Trimming cost V 6 bases and J 2 bases; bases outside gene matches: 5. This CDR3 has 14 amino acids. The CDR3 DNA reads as TGTGCCATCAGCCGGAACAGGGGGCAAGAGACCCAGTACTTC. Protein sequence: CAISRNRGQETQYF.

This chain uses TRBV4-3 with TRBJ2-1; 14 bases align to TRBD2. CDR3 length: 17 residues. J lost 0 bases, V lost 5 bases, and 3 bases had no gene match. Germline V CDR1 and CDR2: LGHNA, YSLEER. The CDR3 protein is CASSRTSGGSSYNEQFF. The CDR3 DNA follows: TGCGCCAGCAGCAGGACTAGCGGGGGGAGCTCCTACAATGAGCAGTTCTTC.

This clone came up a few times. The chain recombines TRBV18 with TRBJ2-7; TRBD2 matches at 11 bases. CDR3 length: 17 amino acids. Germline V lookup: CDR1 KGHSH, CDR2 LQKENI. Trimming at V came to 5 bases and at J to 2 bases, leaving 11 bases not matched to a gene. CDR3 bases: TGTGCCAGCTCAACAACTAGCGGGAGATCCCCACCCTACGAGCAGTACTTC. Amino acids: CASSTTSGRSPPYEQYF.

The chain links TRBV7-9 to TRBJ2-7; 8 nucleotides line up with TRBD1. V was pared by 5 bases and J by 0 bases, with 9 bases of the junction left unmatched. CDR1 is SEHNR, CDR2 FQNEAQ, per germline (reference sequence). The CDR3 contains 16 residues. The CDR3 sequence is CASSDPGGWSSYEQYF. The CDR3 DNA reads TGTGCCAGCAGCGATCCAGGGGGCTGGAGCTCCTACGAGCAGTACTTC.

This clone is a singleton in its sample. V usage is TRBV5-1 and J usage is TRBJ2-5, with 10 bases lining up with TRBD2. There are 18 residues in the CDR3. The V segment lost 2 bases and the J segment 5 bases; nucleotides outside the gene matches: 15. Germline CDR1 SGHRS, CDR2 YFSETQ. Here the CDR3 DNA reads TGCGCCAGCAGCTTTACACCCCCCTTAGCGGGAGGCGAGGAGACCCAGTACTTC. Encoded protein: CASSFTPPLAGGEETQYF.

V and J are TRBV30 and TRBJ2-1; either TRBD1 or TRBD2 may fit D (5 bases each). CDR3 length: 12 amino acids. Germline CDR1 reads GTSNPN; CDR2 reads SVGIG (reference sequence). The ends were cut back, 2 bases at V and 10 bases at J, with 12 bases in the middle. CDR3 DNA: TGTGCCTGGAGTTGGTTGGGGGAGGAGCAGTTCTTC. This translates into CAWSWLGEEQFF. The full variable domain, in which reference TRBV30 and TRBJ2-1 provide the parts outside the CDR3, is SQTIHQWPATLVQPVGSPLSLECTVEGTSNPNLYWYRQAAGRGLQLLFYSVGIGQISSEVPQNLSASRPQDRQFILSSKKLLLSDSGFYLCAWSWLGEEQFFGPGTRLTVL.

This sequence joins TRBV14 and TRBJ2-3; no firm D call. Trimming shortened V by 6 bases and J by 1 base, and 11 bases separated the two germline ends. The CDR3 runs to 14 residues. Per the germline V gene, CDR1 is SGHDN and CDR2 is FVKESK. CDR3 sequence (DNA): TGTGCCAGCAGTCAATACCGGGGCACAGATACGCAGTATTTT. As protein: CASSQYRGTDTQYF.

J is TRBJ2-3 and V is TRBV20-1; D is ambiguous. From germline, CDR1 is DFQATT and CDR2 SNEGSKA (reference sequence). This CDR3 is 11 amino acids long. V lost 6 bases, J lost 6 bases, and 10 bases lay in between. This CDR3 reads CSARKGDTQYF. The CDR3 region has the DNA TGCAGTGCCAGGAAAGGGGATACGCAGTATTTT.

This clone was detected once. The V call is TRBV6-5, the J call TRBJ2-7; 9 positions agree with TRBD2. The CDR3 consists of 16 residues. The germline V gene encodes CDR1 MNHEY and CDR2 SVGAGI. V dropped 0 bases and J dropped 1; count of bases not matched to a gene: 4. The CDR3 DNA is TGTGCCAGCAGTTACTCGGGCGGGAGGGTATCCTACGAGCAGTACTTC. Its protein is CASSYSGGRVSYEQYF.

V and J are TRBV11-2 and TRBJ2-7; TRBD1 agrees at 8 bases. Germline CDR1 and CDR2: SGHAT and FQNNGV. There are 15 residues in the CDR3. With V trimmed by 5 bases and J by 7 bases, 13 bases remained unmatched. The CDR3 loop reads CASSASTGVGMEQYF. The CDR3 DNA is TGTGCCAGCAGCGCATCGACAGGGGTGGGCATGGAGCAGTACTTC. Complete variable domain (other parts from reference TRBV11-2 and TRBJ2-7): EAGVAQSPRYKIIEKRQSVAFWCNPISGHATLYWYQQILGQGPKLLIQFQNNGVVDDSQLPKDRFSAERLKGVDSTLKIQPAKLEDSAVYLCASSASTGVGMEQYFGPGTRLTVT.

This clone appeared a few times. This rearrangement joins TRBV28 to TRBJ1-2; 9 nucleotides agree with TRBD1. CDR1 and CDR2 (germline): MDHEN, SYDVKM. V trimming: 5 bases; J trimming: 0 bases; junction bases outside the gene matches: 10. This CDR3 is 17 amino acids long. The CDR3 sequence: CASSPSRDRVANYGYTF. For the CDR3, the DNA is TGTGCCAGCAGTCCCTCCCGGGACAGGGTAGCTAACTATGGCTACACCTTC.

J is TRBJ1-1 and V is TRBV7-9; no clear D. Germline loops: CDR1 SEHNR, CDR2 FQNEAQ (reference sequence). Trimming left V 8 bases short and J 1 base short, with 11 bases between. The CDR3 length is 13 residues. The CDR3 DNA reads as TGTGCCAGCGGAATGGAGCAGAACACTGAAGCTTTCTTT. Translating it yields CASGMEQNTEAFF.

The rearrangement links TRBV21-1 to TRBJ2-1; the table's D call, TRBD2, has no DNA check behind it. TRBV21-1 constitutes a pseudogene. The CDR3 totals 17 residues. CDR3 nucleotides: TGTGGCCAGCAGCTAGTTCATAGCCACCATTCCGACAATGAGCAGTTCTTC. This translates into CGQQLVHSHHSDNEQFF.